A selection of T cell receptor beta chains follows, all from one sample in a study of T-cell memory formation after mild COVID-19. From the 5' RACE reads, TCRdb called clonotypes with MiXCR, one entry per CDR3 protein. This table holds roughly 100,000 distinct CDR3 sequences, 13% found once. Sequenced input: PBMCs or a T cell subset sorted from them (not recorded which). The receptors were sampled from an adult woman who had mild COVID-19 (a few samples of this study predate the infection). Cell type and time point are not known. Each CDR3 is given with its conserved first and last residue. The order of the fields is V gene, clone size, J gene, D gene, CDR3 protein, CDR3 DNA. The D gene is left open where the match is weak. A row's size may be missing; if present it is once, few, many or a size class.

TRBV4-1	-	TRBJ2-2	-	CASSQGGGLLVELFF	TGCGCCAGCAGCCAAGGAGGGGGACTTCTTGTGGAGCTGTTTTTT
TRBV12-3/TRBV12-4	few	TRBJ2-1	-	CASSQYPGPDNEQFF	TGTGCCAGCAGCCAATACCCAGGGCCCGACAATGAGCAGTTCTTC
TRBV7-9	-	TRBJ2-1	-	CASSLRSSYNEQFF	TGTGCCAGCAGCCTGCGGAGCTCCTACAATGAGCAGTTCTTC
TRBV7-9	many	TRBJ2-5	-	CASRPGSETQYF	TGTGCCAGCAGGCCAGGGTCAGAGACCCAGTACTTC
TRBV3-1	few	TRBJ2-7	-	CASSPTVGSYEQYF	TGTGCCAGCAGCCCAACAGTGGGCAGCTACGAGCAGTACTTC
TRBV7-2	few	TRBJ2-1	TRBD2	CASSWVLAGGSNEQFF	TGTGCCAGCAGCTGGGTACTAGCGGGAGGCAGTAATGAGCAGTTCTTC
TRBV5-5	few	TRBJ2-7	-	CASSTLPYEQYF	TGTGCCAGCAGTACCCTCCCCTACGAGCAGTACTTC
TRBV7-2	few	TRBJ2-5	TRBD2	CASSLAHLAGAETQYF	TGTGCCAGCAGCTTAGCTCACCTAGCGGGGGCGGAGACCCAGTACTTC
TRBV5-1	-	TRBJ2-2	-	CASAQGRAGELFF	TGCGCCAGCGCCCAGGGGAGGGCCGGGGAGCTGTTTTTT
TRBV25-1	few	TRBJ2-7	TRBD1	CASSRDRDVEQYF	TGTGCCAGCAGTAGGGACAGGGACGTCGAGCAGTACTTC
TRBV29-1	many	TRBJ2-1	TRBD2	CSVWGLAGGLGYNEQFF	TGCAGCGTTTGGGGCCTAGCGGGAGGGCTTGGGTACAATGAGCAGTTCTTC
TRBV5-5	few	TRBJ2-3	-	CASSPRAGLGDTQYF	TGTGCCAGCAGCCCCCGCGCGGGGTTGGGAGATACGCAGTATTTT
TRBV7-9	-	TRBJ2-1	-	CASSNSGRGYNEQFF	TGTGCCAGCAGCAATAGCGGTAGGGGATACAATGAGCAGTTCTTC
TRBV20-1	-	TRBJ1-1	TRBD1	CSARDGTGGHTEAFF	TGCAGTGCTAGAGATGGGACAGGGGGCCACACTGAAGCTTTCTTT
TRBV10-3	few	TRBJ1-1	-	CAISESVRTVNTEAFF	TGTGCCATCAGTGAGTCGGTTCGGACAGTGAACACTGAAGCTTTCTTT
TRBV12-3/TRBV12-4	few	TRBJ1-3	-	CASRNTGVIYF	TGTGCCAGCAGAAACACGGGGGTCATATATTTT
TRBV6-2/TRBV6-3	few	TRBJ1-1	-	CASRESTFLNTEAFF	TGTGCCAGCCGTGAATCCACCTTCCTGAACACTGAAGCTTTCTTT
TRBV6-5	medium-sized	TRBJ2-7	TRBD2	CASSYRLGLAYEQYF	TGTGCCAGCAGTTACCGCCTGGGACTAGCCTACGAGCAGTACTTC
TRBV6-1	many	TRBJ2-2	TRBD2	CASSRGLVGTGELFF	TGTGCCAGCAGTCGGGGACTAGTGGGCACCGGGGAGCTGTTTTTT
TRBV12-3/TRBV12-4	few	TRBJ2-1	TRBD1	CASSLGGSSSYNEQFF	TGTGCCAGTTCCTTAGGGGGCTCGAGCTCCTACAATGAGCAGTTCTTC
TRBV9	-	TRBJ1-1	-	CASRSGDTEAFF	TGTGCCAGCAGATCAGGGGATACTGAAGCTTTCTTT
TRBV6-5	few	TRBJ2-7	-	CASSSEGGIFYEQYF	TGTGCCAGCAGTTCCGAGGGGGGGATCTTTTACGAGCAGTACTTC
TRBV5-1	few	TRBJ2-7	TRBD2	CASSLVGTIGDEQYF	TGCGCCAGCAGCTTGGTGGGGACTATTGGCGACGAGCAGTACTTC
TRBV10-3	few	TRBJ1-4	-	CAISESAADEKLFF	TGTGCCATCAGTGAGTCGGCAGCCGACGAAAAACTGTTTTTT
TRBV4-1	few	TRBJ2-7	-	CASSQAGGHEQYF	TGCGCCAGCAGCCAAGCCGGGGGTCACGAGCAGTACTTC
TRBV19	few	TRBJ2-7	-	CASGTSYEQYF	TGTGCCAGCGGGACATCATACGAGCAGTACTTC
TRBV10-3	few	TRBJ2-6	-	CAISDLSVAGANVLTF	TGTGCCATCAGTGACCTAAGCGTGGCTGGGGCCAACGTCCTGACTTTC
TRBV10-3	few	TRBJ2-2	-	CAISAFGSPSGLNTGELFF	TGTGCCATCAGTGCCTTTGGTTCCCCAAGCGGGTTGAACACCGGGGAGCTGTTTTTT
TRBV2	few	TRBJ2-7	TRBD2	CASSEGLAGDYEQYF	TGTGCCAGCAGTGAAGGTTTAGCGGGCGACTACGAGCAGTACTTC
TRBV4-3	-	TRBJ1-2	TRBD1	CASCQTRTGSHGYTF	TGCGCCAGCTGCCAGACGCGGACAGGGTCGCATGGCTACACCTTC
TRBV7-9	few	TRBJ2-5	-	CASSQWPQETQYF	TGTGCCAGCAGCCAGTGGCCCCAAGAGACCCAGTACTTC
TRBV27	-	TRBJ1-1	-	CASSIRSGPNTEAFF	TGTGCCAGCAGCATAAGGTCCGGACCTAACACTGAAGCTTTCTTT
TRBV20-1	many	TRBJ2-1	-	CSAPRTANGDYNEQFF	TGCAGTGCTCCCCGTACCGCAAACGGGGACTACAATGAGCAGTTCTTC
TRBV5-5	few	TRBJ2-5	-	CASSLVFLVTKQETQYF	TGTGCCAGCAGCTTGGTTTTTCTTGTAACCAAACAAGAGACCCAGTACTTC
TRBV4-1	few	TRBJ1-2	-	CASSQDPAQGINYGYTF	TGCGCCAGCAGCCAAGATCCAGCCCAGGGGATTAACTATGGCTACACCTTC
TRBV4-2	few	TRBJ2-1	-	CASSQEGDAYNEQFF	TGTGCCAGCAGCCAAGAAGGGGACGCCTACAATGAGCAGTTCTTC
TRBV4-1	-	TRBJ2-3	TRBD2	CASSQEAGDGDTQYF	TGCGCCAGCAGCCAAGAGGCGGGGGACGGGGATACGCAGTATTTT
TRBV6-1	few	TRBJ2-7	-	CASSEVGQSYEQYF	TGTGCCAGCAGTGAAGTGGGGCAGTCCTACGAGCAGTACTTC
TRBV29-1	few	TRBJ1-2	-	CSASGQRQGGYTF	TGCAGCGCCTCAGGACAGAGGCAGGGTGGCTACACCTTC
TRBV4-2	few	TRBJ2-2	-	CASSQVSVPPRTGELFF	TGTGCCAGCAGCCAAGTCTCGGTGCCCCCGAGGACCGGGGAGCTGTTTTTT
TRBV11-2	few	TRBJ2-5	-	CASSLHSETQYF	TGTGCCAGCAGTCTCCACAGTGAGACCCAGTACTTC
TRBV7-3	-	TRBJ2-2	TRBD2	CASSPAGAGELFF	TGTGCCAGCAGCCCCGCGGGGGCCGGGGAGCTGTTTTTT
TRBV4-3	-	TRBJ1-1	TRBD1	CASSPYLTGGNTEAFF	TGCGCCAGCAGCCCCTACCTTACAGGGGGGAACACTGAAGCTTTCTTT
TRBV7-6	few	TRBJ2-1	-	CASSLGYFQESSYNEQFF	TGTGCCAGCAGCTTAGGGTACTTCCAGGAGAGCTCCTACAATGAGCAGTTCTTC
TRBV5-1	few	TRBJ2-1	TRBD2	CASKTLAGGVYNEQFF	TGCGCCAGCAAAACGCTAGCGGGGGGTGTCTACAATGAGCAGTTCTTC
TRBV20-1	few	TRBJ1-5	-	CSASLRSAPYSNQPQHF	TGCAGTGCTAGCCTAAGGAGTGCGCCTTATAGCAATCAGCCCCAGCATTTT
TRBV12-3/TRBV12-4	many	TRBJ2-1	-	CASSVTRWNEQFF	TGTGCCAGCAGTGTGACTAGGTGGAATGAGCAGTTCTTC
TRBV9	once	TRBJ2-1	-	CASSVVGGNERFF	TGTGCCAGCAGCGTAGTAGGAGGGAATGAGCGGTTCTTC
TRBV5-1	many	TRBJ2-7	-	CASSLGRGGYEQYF	TGCGCCAGCAGCTTGGGTCGGGGAGGCTACGAGCAGTACTTC
TRBV7-8	few	TRBJ1-1	-	CASREEYTEAFF	TGTGCCAGCAGAGAGGAGTACACTGAAGCTTTCTTT
TRBV20-1	-	TRBJ2-7	TRBD1	CSAREWDRGTYEQYF	TGCAGTGCTAGAGAATGGGACAGGGGAACCTACGAGCAGTACTTC
TRBV21-1	-	TRBJ2-7	-	CASSKRLLRYGGTYEQYF	TGTGCCAGCAGCAAAAGGCTCCTCCGTTATGGGGGGACCTACGAGCAGTACTTC
TRBV5-4	-	TRBJ2-3	-	CASSFRTIQDTDTQYF	TGTGCCAGCAGCTTTCGGACTATTCAGGACACAGATACGCAGTATTTT
TRBV14	few	TRBJ1-6	-	CASSQMDVPSPLHF	TGTGCCAGCAGCCAGATGGATGTGCCTTCACCCCTCCACTTT
TRBV27	few	TRBJ2-2	-	CASSLWEQGTGELFF	TGTGCCAGCAGTTTATGGGAGCAGGGGACCGGGGAGCTGTTTTTT